The rows below give T cell receptor beta chains drawn from one sample of a study of blood T cell repertoires in COVID-19. Generated by immunoSEQ multiplex PCR, the TCRdb table keeps only in-frame clones and is missing some. Of approximately 76,000 clones in the sample, about 80% are singletons; the top ten hold about 6.5%. The sample comprised peripheral blood. The source of these receptors is a woman aged 60-75 years with acute or convalescent COVID-19. Both conserved end residues are part of each CDR3. The D gene is left open where the match is weak. A clone size is listed for some rows: how often the clone was seen (once, few, many), or a class if it is expanded.

D gene	V gene	clone size	J gene	CDR3 DNA	CDR3 protein
TRBD2	TRBV5-1	-	TRBJ2-1	TGCGCCAGCAGCTTGGGCCATGAGCGGGGGGCCCCGCGAAGCTCCTACAATGAGCAGTTCTTC	CASSLGHERGAPRSSYNEQFF
TRBD1	TRBV6-5	-	TRBJ1-6	TGTGCCAGCAGTCCAACCGGGACAGTTAATTCACCCCTCCACTTT	CASSPTGTVNSPLHF
TRBD1	TRBV27	-	TRBJ1-2	TGTGCCAGCAGTTCCGGACAGGGTAACTATGGCTACACCTTC	CASSSGQGNYGYTF
-	TRBV19	-	TRBJ2-7	TGTGCCAGTAGTACCCCTCGGGGGAGCTCCTACGAGCAGTACTTC	CASSTPRGSSYEQYF
-	TRBV12-5	-	TRBJ1-4	TGTGCTAGTGGGGGCCTCAGGGAAAAACTGTTTTTT	CASGGLREKLFF
-	TRBV5-1	-	TRBJ1-2	TGCGCCAGCAGCCCCCGGGGAGGGCTCAACTATGGCTACACCTTC	CASSPRGGLNYGYTF
-	TRBV10-3	-	TRBJ2-6	TGTGCCATCAGTGAGTCGAAAGGACAATCTGGGGCCAACGTCCTGACTTTC	CAISESKGQSGANVLTF
-	TRBV5-1	-	TRBJ2-6	TGCGCCAGCAGCTCACAGGGCCCTGGGGCCAACGTCCTGACTTTC	CASSSQGPGANVLTF
-	TRBV6-5	-	TRBJ2-5	TGTGCCAGCAGCGACAACGCCCTCCAAGAGACCCAGTACTTC	CASSDNALQETQYF
TRBD2	TRBV9	-	TRBJ2-1	TGTGCCAGCAGCCCTCTAGCGGGTTGGGCAAAAGAGCAGTTCTTC	CASSPLAGWAKEQFF
-	TRBV6-6	once	TRBJ1-2	TGTGCCAGCAGTTACTCGATGCGGGATTCTAACTATGGCTACACCTTC	CASSYSMRDSNYGYTF
-	TRBV7-8	few	TRBJ2-7	TGTGCCAGCAGCTTACTCCCCACCGGGGAGCAGTACTTC	CASSLLPTGEQYF
-	TRBV11-2	-	TRBJ2-1	TGTGCCAGCAGCCTTAATGAGCAGTTCTTC	CASSLNEQFF
-	TRBV29-1	-	TRBJ1-1	TGCAGCGTGGGACATATGGTCATGAACACTGAAGCTTTCTTT	CSVGHMVMNTEAFF